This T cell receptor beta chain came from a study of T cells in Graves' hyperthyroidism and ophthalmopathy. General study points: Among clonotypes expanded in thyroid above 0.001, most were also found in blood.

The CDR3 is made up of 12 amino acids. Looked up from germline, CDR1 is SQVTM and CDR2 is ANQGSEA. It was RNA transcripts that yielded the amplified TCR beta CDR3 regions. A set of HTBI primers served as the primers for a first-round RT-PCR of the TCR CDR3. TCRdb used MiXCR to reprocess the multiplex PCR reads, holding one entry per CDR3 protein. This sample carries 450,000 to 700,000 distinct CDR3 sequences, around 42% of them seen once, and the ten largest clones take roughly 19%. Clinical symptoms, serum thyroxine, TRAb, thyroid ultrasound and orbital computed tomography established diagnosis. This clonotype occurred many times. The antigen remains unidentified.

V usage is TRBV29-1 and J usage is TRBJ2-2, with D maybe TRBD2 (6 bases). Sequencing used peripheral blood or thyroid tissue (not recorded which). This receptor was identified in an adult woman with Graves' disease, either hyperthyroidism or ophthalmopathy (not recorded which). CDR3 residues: CSAGPNTGELFF. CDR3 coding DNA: TGCAGTGCGGGACCGAACACCGGGGAGCTGTTTTTT.